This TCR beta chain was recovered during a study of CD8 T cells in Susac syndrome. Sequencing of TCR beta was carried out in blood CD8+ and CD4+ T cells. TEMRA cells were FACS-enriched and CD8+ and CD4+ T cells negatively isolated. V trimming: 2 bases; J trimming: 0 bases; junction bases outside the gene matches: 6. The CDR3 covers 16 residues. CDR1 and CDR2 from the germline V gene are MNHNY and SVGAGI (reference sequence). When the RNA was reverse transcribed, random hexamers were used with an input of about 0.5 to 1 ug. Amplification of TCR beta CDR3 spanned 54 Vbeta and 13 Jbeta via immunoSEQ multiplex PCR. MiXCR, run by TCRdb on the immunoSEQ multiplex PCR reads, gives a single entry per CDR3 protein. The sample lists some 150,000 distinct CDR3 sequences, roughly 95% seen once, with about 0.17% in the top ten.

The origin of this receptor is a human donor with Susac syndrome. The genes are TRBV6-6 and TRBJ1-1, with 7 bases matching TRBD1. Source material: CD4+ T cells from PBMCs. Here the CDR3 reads CASSYKAGGVNTEAFF. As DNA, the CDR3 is TGTGCCAGCAGTTACAAGGCAGGGGGAGTGAACACTGAAGCTTTCTTT.